One and the same sample provided the 6 T cell receptor beta chains below, sequenced in a study of early T cells in non-severe SARS-CoV-2 infection. TCRdb processed the 5' RACE reads anew with MiXCR; each CDR3 protein has one entry. Altogether about 54,000 distinct CDR3 sequences are present, about 7.6% being singletons, with the ten largest covering roughly a tenth. The sequenced sample was whole blood, obtained at baseline. These receptors were collected from an adult who was a healthcare worker with PCR-confirmed SARS-CoV-2 infection or an uninfected control (not recorded which).

J is TRBJ2-7 and V is TRBV7-9; no clear D. The CDR3 contains 11 residues. V was trimmed by 3 bases and J by 6 bases, leaving 6 bases between them. Germline CDR1 reads SEHNR; CDR2 reads FQNEAQ (reference sequence). The CDR3 DNA is TGTGCCAGCAGCTTGCAGAGCGAGCAGTACTTC. Protein sequence: CASSLQSEQYF.

This clonotype was found many times. This sequence joins TRBV4-3 and TRBJ2-7, with 9 bases identical to TRBD2. Trimming at V came to 1 base and at J to 1 base, leaving 8 bases not matched to a gene. The CDR3 consists of 17 residues. Germline-derived CDR1 and CDR2 are LGHNA and YSLEER. The CDR3 loop is CASSQVAGGGVSYEQYF. CDR3 sequence (DNA): TGCGCCAGCAGCCAAGTGGCTGGCGGGGGGGTTTCCTACGAGCAGTACTTC.

This clonotype was observed a few times. The chain has TRBV25-1 and TRBJ2-7; D is ambiguous. Looked up from germline, CDR1 is MGHDK and CDR2 is SYGVNS. Deletions cut 4 bases from V and 6 bases from J, with 10 bases between. The CDR3 sequence is 12 residues long. CDR3 amino acids: CASSALPAEQYF. The CDR3, as DNA: TGTGCCAGCAGTGCCTTGCCAGCCGAGCAGTACTTC.

The sample holds many counts of this clonotype. The chain couples TRBV6-2 or TRBV6-3 to TRBJ1-6, with TRBD1 identical over 8 bases. From germline, CDR1 is MNHEY and CDR2 SVGEGT. J gave up 9 bases and V 6 bases, and 13 bases lay outside the gene matches. CDR3 length: 16 residues. As DNA, the CDR3 is TGTGCCAGCAGCGAGAACTGGACAGGGCGAGGTTCACCCCTCCACTTT. Amino acids: CASSENWTGRGSPLHF.

This clonotype was detected many times. V is TRBV7-9 and J is TRBJ2-7, with a possible D match to TRBD2 (6 bases). CDR1 is SEHNR, CDR2 FQNEAQ, per germline (reference sequence). V was clipped by 8 bases and J by 6 bases, with 17 bases between them. The CDR3 contains 13 residues. CDR3 DNA: TGTGCCAGCCGAATAGGCGGGGTTTTCGAGCAGTACTTC. It specifies CASRIGGVFEQYF.

This clonotype showed up many times. The genes are TRBV5-1 and TRBJ2-1, with 8 nucleotides matching TRBD1. V shed 1 base and J 2 bases; nucleotides not matched to a gene: 8. CDR1 and CDR2 from the germline V gene are SGHRS and YFSETQ. This CDR3 is 17 amino acids long. Written as DNA, the CDR3 is TGCGCCAGCAGCTTGCTTACAGGACAGGGTACCTACAATGAGCAGTTCTTC. This translates into CASSLLTGQGTYNEQFF.